Described below is a single T cell receptor beta chain sequence and its context. Its antigen remains unidentified. Every sample had its cDNA made across eight separate reactions. TCRdb reprocessed the 5' RACE reads and stores each CDR3 protein as one record, lacking DNA. The table lists 400,000 or so distinct CDR3 sequences. The data derive from a study of monozygotic twins with inflammatory bowel disease. General study points: Patient repertoires may carry noise from differing immunosuppressive treatments.

CDR1 is MGHDK and CDR2 is SYGVNS in the germline V gene. The CDR3 loop spans 14 amino acids. Specimen: blood. The TCR comes from a human donor with ulcerative colitis or Crohn's disease, or a healthy co-twin of an affected twin (not recorded which). This sequence joins TRBV25-1 and TRBJ1-1; TCRdb reports TRBD1, a call that lacks DNA to check it against. CDR3: CASSDHGGFTEAFF. Variable domain in full (rest from reference TRBV25-1 and TRBJ1-1): EADIYQTPRYLVIGTGKKITLECSQTMGHDKMYWYQQDPGMELHLIHYSYGVNSTEKGDLSSESTVSRIRTEHFPLTLESARPSHTSQYLCASSDHGGFTEAFFGQGTRLTVV.